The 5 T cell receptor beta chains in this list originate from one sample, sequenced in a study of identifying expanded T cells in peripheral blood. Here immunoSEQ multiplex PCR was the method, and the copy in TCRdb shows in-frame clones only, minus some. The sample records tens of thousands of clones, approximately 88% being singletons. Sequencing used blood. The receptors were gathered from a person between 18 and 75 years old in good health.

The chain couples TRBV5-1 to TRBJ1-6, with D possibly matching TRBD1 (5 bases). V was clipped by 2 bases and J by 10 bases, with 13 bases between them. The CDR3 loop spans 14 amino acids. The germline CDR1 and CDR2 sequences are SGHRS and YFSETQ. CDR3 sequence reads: CASSFPGNGSPLHF. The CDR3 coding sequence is TGCGCCAGCAGCTTCCCAGGGAATGGCTCACCCCTCCACTTT.

The chain's CDR3 is CATSRDWGASNQPQHF. CDR3 sequence (DNA): TGTGCCACCAGCAGAGATTGGGGGGCGAGCAATCAGCCCCAGCATTTT. The chain has TRBV15 and TRBJ1-5; possibly TRBD1 for D (6 bases). The V gene's germline CDR1 is LNHNV and CDR2 YYDKDF (reference sequence). Trimming shortened V by 0 bases and J by 1 base, and 10 bases separated the two germline ends. CDR3 length equals 16 residues.

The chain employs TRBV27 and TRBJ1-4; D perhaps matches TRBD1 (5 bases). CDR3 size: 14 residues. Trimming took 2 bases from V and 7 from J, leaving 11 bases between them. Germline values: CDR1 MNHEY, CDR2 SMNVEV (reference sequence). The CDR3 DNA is TGTGCCAGCAGTTTAGCGGGGGAAGGTGAAAAACTGTTTTTT. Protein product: CASSLAGEGEKLFF.

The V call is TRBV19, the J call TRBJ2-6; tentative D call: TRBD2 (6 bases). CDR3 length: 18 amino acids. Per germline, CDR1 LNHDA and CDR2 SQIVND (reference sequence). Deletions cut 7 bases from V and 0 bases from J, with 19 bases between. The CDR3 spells CASKVAVGGSSGANVLTF. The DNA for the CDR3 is TGTGCCAGTAAGGTTGCGGTCGGGGGAAGCTCTGGGGCCAACGTCCTGACTTTC. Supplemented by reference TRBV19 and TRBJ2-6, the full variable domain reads DGGITQSPKYLFRKEGQNVTLSCEQNLNHDAMYWYRQDPGQGLRLIYYSQIVNDFQKGDIAEGYSVSREKKESFPLTVTSAQKNPTAFYLCASKVAVGGSSGANVLTFGAGSRLTVL.

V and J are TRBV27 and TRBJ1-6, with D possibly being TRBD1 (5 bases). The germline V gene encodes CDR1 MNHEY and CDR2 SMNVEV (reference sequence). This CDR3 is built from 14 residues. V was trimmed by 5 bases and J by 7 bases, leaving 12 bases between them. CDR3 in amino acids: CASSTRDANSPLHF. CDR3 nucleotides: TGTGCCAGCAGTACCCGGGACGCCAATTCACCCCTCCACTTT.